This TCR beta chain was identified during a study of cytomegalovirus exposure and HLA in healthy donors. Study observations and caveats: The study designated 150 or so TCR beta chains cytomegalovirus-associated.

The primer mix had 60 Vbeta and 13 Jbeta primers. Under the authors' procedure: Roughly 11 million shared chains were among the about 80 million unique TCR beta chains that a later analysis counted. Sequencing used immunoSEQ multiplex PCR; TCRdb keeps in-frame clones, though not all of them. The V and J calls and the clone size are those of that table, but D and trimming were determined from the DNA. Of about 150,000 clones listed, roughly 77% were seen once; the top ten hold 11%. Germline CDR1 is SGHTA and CDR2 is FQGNSA. Trimming cost V 1 base and J 5 bases, with 9 bases left between them. This CDR3 region has 14 residues. This clone was counted between two and nine times. Its antigen is currently unknown.

Sequencing was performed on PBMCs. The TCR comes from a man aged 18 to 29 in good health and CMV-seropositive. The V gene is TRBV7-2, the J gene TRBJ2-1; D is undetermined. The CDR3 DNA reads TGTGCCAGCAGCTTAGAGACTTATAACAATGAGCAGTTCTTC. Protein sequence: CASSLETYNNEQFF.